One sample yielded the 12 T cell receptor beta chains listed below, sequenced in a study of T cell responses to AZD1222 COVID-19 vaccine. Assay: immunoSEQ multiplex PCR; the TCRdb copy retains only in-frame clones and omits some. Of over 150,000 clones listed, 87% are singletons. This specimen was peripheral blood, taken on day 0 of AZD1222 vaccination. These receptors were obtained from an adult in good health.

The V and J genes are TRBV5-4 and TRBJ2-7; 8 bases agree with TRBD1. Germline V gene sequence: CDR1 SGHNT, CDR2 YYREEE (reference sequence). Trimming removed 2 bases from V and 2 bases from J; junction bases left unmatched: 15. The CDR3 is 18 residues long. The CDR3 reads CASSFDRGPANIPYEQYF. Written as DNA, the CDR3 is TGTGCCAGCAGCTTCGACAGGGGACCAGCTAACATACCCTACGAGCAGTACTTC.

This rearrangement joins TRBV7-6 to TRBJ2-2; no firm D call. Germline V gene sequence: CDR1 SGHVS, CDR2 FNYEAQ. The V gene lost 1 base and the J gene lost 7 bases, with 7 bases spanning the gap. The CDR3 spans 13 residues. DNA of the CDR3: TGTGCCAGCAGCTTAGTTACTCACGGGGAGCTGTTTTTT. It encodes CASSLVTHGELFF.

The chain couples TRBV5-5 to TRBJ1-2; D not certain. Trimming removed 2 bases from V and 4 bases from J, with 15 bases in between. Germline lookup yields CDR1 SGHKS and CDR2 YYEKEE (reference sequence). The CDR3 has 15 residues. The CDR3 is CASSLEVVLPYGYTF. Written as DNA, the CDR3 is TGTGCCAGCAGCTTAGAGGTTGTCCTCCCCTATGGCTACACCTTC.

The CDR3 region has the DNA TGTGCCAGCAGCTTGGTTCCCCAGTATGCCTATTCTGAAAAACTGTTTTTT. Translated, it gives CASSLVPQYAYSEKLFF. The chain has TRBV5-8 and TRBJ1-4; no definite D call. CDR1 SGHTS and CDR2 YDEGEE come from the germline V gene. V dropped 0 bases and J dropped 7 bases, with 19 bases sitting between them. This CDR3 has 17 residues.

The chain has TRBV4-1 and TRBJ2-1; 9 positions agree with TRBD1. V lost 4 bases, J lost 7 bases, and 5 bases stayed unmatched. The CDR3 is made up of 14 amino acids. Germline CDR1 and CDR2: MGHRA and YSYEKL. The CDR3 nucleotides read TGCGCCAGCAGCCGAACAGGGGGCGTGAATGAGCAGTTCTTC. This sequence encodes CASSRTGGVNEQFF.

CDR3 DNA sequence: TGCAGTGCTAGTGTGCGGGAGGGCCTGAGTGAGCAGTTCTTC. Its translation: CSASVREGLSEQFF. V is TRBV20-1 and J is TRBJ2-1, with 9 bases matching TRBD2. CDR3 length equals 14 residues. In germline, CDR1 is DFQATT, CDR2 SNEGSKA (reference sequence). V lost 3 bases and J lost 9; bases outside the gene matches: 9.

The chain recombines TRBV15 with TRBJ2-1; tentatively, D is TRBD2 (6 bases). In germline, CDR1 is LNHNV, CDR2 YYDKDF (reference sequence). Trimming pared 5 bases from V and 9 bases from J, leaving 23 bases between. This CDR3 spans 16 amino acids. CDR3 amino acids: CATSGRLASAVGEQFF. The DNA of the CDR3 is TGTGCCACCAGCGGAAGACTCGCTAGCGCAGTGGGTGAGCAGTTCTTC.

This chain connects TRBV9 to TRBJ1-4, with TRBD1 matching over 9 bases. The CDR3 covers 15 residues. Germline values: CDR1 SGDLS, CDR2 YYNGEE. V lost 0 bases, J lost 7 bases, and 4 bases stayed unmatched. CDR3 loop: CASSVDVTGGEKLFF. DNA of the CDR3: TGTGCCAGCAGCGTAGATGTGACAGGGGGTGAAAAACTGTTTTTT. Filled out from reference TRBV9 and TRBJ1-4, the complete variable domain reads DSGVTQTPKHLITATGQRVTLRCSPRSGDLSVYWYQQSLDQGLQFLIQYYNGEERAKGNILERFSAQQFPDLHSELNLSSLELGDSALYFCASSVDVTGGEKLFFGSGTQLSVL.

The rearrangement joins TRBV12-3 or TRBV12-4 to TRBJ1-5; D call uncertain. The CDR3 totals 13 residues. The V end lost 5 bases, the J end lost 3 bases, and 8 bases lay between the germline ends. The CDR3 sequence: CASSRQYNQPQHF. The CDR3 region has the DNA TGTGCCAGCAGTCGACAATACAATCAGCCCCAGCATTTT.

The chain is built from TRBV2 and TRBJ2-1; 9 nucleotides match TRBD2. Germline loops: CDR1 SNHLY, CDR2 FYNNEI. The CDR3 extends over 23 amino acids. Unmatched junction bases numbered 28, after V lost 4 bases and J lost 3 bases. The DNA for the CDR3 is TGTGCCAGCAGTGGTCTCCCGCGGTCGGGTGTTACAGCGGGAGGTCGTCGCTACAATGAGCAGTTCTTC. This codes for CASSGLPRSGVTAGGRRYNEQFF.

As regards this clone: The DNA is omitted, as the CDR3 cannot be located on it reliably, and the CDR3 follows TCRdb's listing. The rearrangement links TRBV3-1 (or the pseudogene TRBV3-2) to TRBJ1-2. The CDR3 spans 14 residues, counting both ends. Germline CDR1 LGHDT, CDR2 YNNKEL (reference sequence). The CDR3 sequence: CASSQVGTVGGGTF.

The J gene is TRBJ1-2, the V gene TRBV7-8, with D perhaps matching TRBD1 (6 bases). Germline V gene data show CDR1 as SGHVS and CDR2 as FQNEAQ. This CDR3 is built from 16 residues. V was cut by 11 bases and J by 6 bases, with 28 bases left in between. The CDR3 coding sequence is TGTGCCGTTCACCCTCAAATAGGGGGGCGACGCGATGGCTACACCTTC. Translating it yields CAVHPQIGGRRDGYTF.